Given below is one T cell receptor (beta chain) in context. This sample is drawn from a study of control samples from healthy donors and cancer patients. The repertoire was sequenced with immunoSEQ multiplex PCR; TCRdb's copy has only in-frame clones and lacks some. The data show 150,000 to 200,000 clones, approximately 92% seen once. Germline V CDR1 and CDR2: MDHEN, SYDVKM. The CDR3 has 15 residues. Trimming removed 5 bases from V and 6 bases from J; junction bases left unmatched: 10. The genes are TRBV28 and TRBJ2-7; 10 nucleotides agree with TRBD2. Sequencing was done on a sample of blood. The TCR comes from a man aged 30 to 45 in good health. The CDR3 region has the DNA TGTGCCAGCAGTGGACCTAGCGGGAGCGGTCCCGAGCAGTACTTC. Translating gives CASSGPSGSGPEQYF.